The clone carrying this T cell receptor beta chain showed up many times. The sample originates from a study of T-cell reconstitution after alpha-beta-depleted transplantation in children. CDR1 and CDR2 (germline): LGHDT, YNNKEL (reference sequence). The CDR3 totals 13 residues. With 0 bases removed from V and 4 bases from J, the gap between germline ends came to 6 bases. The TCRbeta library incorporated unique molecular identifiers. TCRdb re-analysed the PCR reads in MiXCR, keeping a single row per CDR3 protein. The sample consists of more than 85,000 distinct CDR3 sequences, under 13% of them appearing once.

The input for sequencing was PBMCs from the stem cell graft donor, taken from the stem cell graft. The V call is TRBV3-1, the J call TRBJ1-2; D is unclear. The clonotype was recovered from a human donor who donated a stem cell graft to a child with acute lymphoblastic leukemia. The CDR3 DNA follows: TGTGCCAGCAGCCAAGAAAGGTTCTATGGCTACACCTTC. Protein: CASSQERFYGYTF. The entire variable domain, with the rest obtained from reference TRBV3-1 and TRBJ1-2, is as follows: DTAVSQTPKYLVTQMGNDKSIKCEQNLGHDTMYWYKQDSKKFLKIMFSYNNKELIINETVPNRFSPKSPDKAHLNLHINSLELGDSAVYFCASSQERFYGYTFGSGTRLTVV.